What follows are 26 T cell receptor beta chains derived from one specimen sequenced in a study of CD8+CD57+ T cells in acquired aplastic anemia. Genomic DNA constituted the template upon which TCR beta VDJ and CDR3 profiling was performed. TCRdb re-analysed the reads in MiXCR, keeping a single row per CDR3 protein. The sample carries a few hundred thousand distinct CDR3 sequences, under 65% recorded once. The source material was sorted CD4+, CD8+, or CD8+CD57+ T cells (not recorded which) from PBMCs. These receptors originate from a human donor in good health.

About this clonotype itself: This may come from a read error, since a much larger clone is one base off. This chain joins TRBV27 and TRBJ2-7; TRBD1 might be the D (6 bases). CDR3 length equals 15 residues. Germline V gene sequence: CDR1 MNHEY, CDR2 SMNVEV (reference sequence). CDR3 nucleotide sequence: TGTGCCAGCAGGGGGATTTTAGGGACACCCTACGAGCGGTACTTC. Translating it yields CASRGILGTPYERYF.

This clonotype was detected many times. The chain carries TRBV6-6 and TRBJ2-3, with a tentative D call TRBD2 (7 bases). Germline CDR1 is MNHNY and CDR2 is SVGAGI (reference sequence). The CDR3 runs to 15 residues. Trimming cost V 0 bases and J 6 bases, with 13 bases left between them. The CDR3 DNA reads TGTGCCAGCAGTTACTCCAAGGGGGGGGCCGATACGCAGTATTTT. Translated: CASSYSKGGADTQYF.

For this clonotype: The conserved final phenylalanine or tryptophan is absent from the CDR3, which likely points to a read error. Because the CDR3's place on the DNA is in doubt, the DNA is left out and the CDR3 is given as listed by TCRdb. The gene calls are TRBV5-4 and TRBJ2-3; TRBD1, the D gene given by the table, was not confirmed from the DNA. The CDR3 is made up of 15 amino acids, end residues included. From germline, CDR1 is SGHNT and CDR2 YYREEE (reference sequence). The CDR3 sequence: CASSLGQSSTDTRYL.

There are a few counts of this clonotype. The chain has TRBV7-3 and TRBJ1-2; no reliable D call. The CDR3 length is 13 residues. Germline V gives CDR1 SGHTA, CDR2 FQGTGA. V lost 4 bases, J lost 14 bases, and 20 bases lay in between. CDR3 bases: TGTGCCAGCAGCTACAAAGCAGGTGGCCCGGGGACCTTC. The encoded protein is CASSYKAGGPGTF.

The CDR3 nucleotides read TGTGCCAGCAGCATATCTAGCGGGTTTAGCACAGATACGCAGTATTTT. Protein: CASSISSGFSTDTQYF. This sequence joins TRBV14 and TRBJ2-3; 8 nucleotides agree with TRBD2. V was pared by 5 bases and J by 0 bases, with 7 bases of the junction left unmatched. Germline lookup yields CDR1 SGHDN and CDR2 FVKESK. The length of the CDR3 is 16 residues.

This clonotype was seen at least ten times. This sequence joins TRBV4-2 and TRBJ2-7, with no clear D. Germline lookup yields CDR1 LGHNA and CDR2 YNFKEQ. V was shortened by 1 base and J by 0 bases, with 7 bases between the two germline ends. The CDR3 loop spans 14 amino acids. CDR3 DNA: TGTGCCAGCAGCCAAGGAGCCAGCTCCTACGAGCAGTACTTC. It encodes CASSQGASSYEQYF.

This rearrangement joins TRBV5-6 to TRBJ2-3, with D unresolved. This CDR3 region has 13 residues. V lost 5 bases and J 0 bases, leaving 7 bases between the germline ends. From germline, CDR1 is SGHDT and CDR2 YYEEEE. The CDR3 reads CASRGMSTDTQYF. CDR3 bases: TGTGCCAGCAGGGGGATGAGCACAGATACGCAGTATTTT.

The chain is built from TRBV5-4 and TRBJ2-2; 9 positions match TRBD1. CDR1 and CDR2 from the germline V gene are SGHNT and YYREEE (reference sequence). The CDR3 extends over 15 amino acids. V lost 0 bases and J lost 5; bases outside the gene matches: 2. CDR3 sequence reads: CASSLDRGRTGELFF. CDR3 DNA sequence: TGTGCCAGCAGCTTGGACAGGGGGCGTACCGGGGAGCTGTTTTTT.

CDR3 DNA sequence: TGTGCCAGCAGTCAACAGGGAGAGGCGAACACCGGGGAGCTGTTTTTT. It translates to CASSQQGEANTGELFF. V gene TRBV12-3 or TRBV12-4 combines with J gene TRBJ2-2; D is possibly TRBD1 (6 bases). V was shortened by 5 bases and J by 0 bases, with 13 bases between the two germline ends. The CDR3 spans 16 residues.

The V call is TRBV24-1, the J call TRBJ2-3; D not certain. The CDR3 length is 14 residues. The V end was cut by 3 bases, the J end by 6 bases, with 12 bases between. From germline, CDR1 is KGHDR and CDR2 SFDVKD. CDR3: CATSDPARADTQYF. As DNA, the CDR3 is TGTGCCACCAGTGATCCGGCTAGAGCGGATACGCAGTATTTT.

In its sample, this clonotype was seen many times. Its ends do not fully match the called genes, so a read error is possible. The chain links TRBV5-1 to TRBJ2-1; D remains ambiguous. Germline lookup yields CDR1 SGHRS and CDR2 YFSETQ. The CDR3 extends over 13 amino acids. CDR3 sequence (DNA): TGTGCCAGCAGCTCAGAGACCTACAATGAGCAGTTCTTC. This translates into CASSSETYNEQFF.

This clonotype was observed many times. The CDR3 loop reads CASSYSNEQFF. For the CDR3, the DNA is TGTGCCAGCAGTTACTCGAATGAGCAGTTCTTC. The V gene is TRBV6-5, the J gene TRBJ2-1; D gene ambiguous. Germline V gene data show CDR1 as MNHEY and CDR2 as SVGAGI. Trimming shortened V by 0 bases and J by 7 bases, and 1 base separated the two germline ends. The CDR3 totals 11 residues.

At least ten counts were recorded for this clonotype. Mismatch with germline at one junction end may stem from a read error. The V call is TRBV10-3, the J call TRBJ2-7; possible D gene TRBD2, 7 bases. CDR1 and CDR2 (germline): ENHRY, SYGVKD. CDR3 size: 12 residues. CDR3 coding DNA: TGTGCCATCAATGAGGGGGAGGGCGAGCAGTACTTC. Protein product: CAINEGEGEQYF.

This chain uses TRBV12-3 or TRBV12-4 with TRBJ2-3; tentatively, D is TRBD1 (6 bases). The CDR3 covers 15 residues. The V gene lost 7 bases and the J gene lost 2 bases, with 16 bases spanning the gap. The CDR3 region is CASTPGRGATDTQYF. CDR3 DNA: TGTGCCAGCACCCCAGGCAGGGGAGCCACAGATACGCAGTATTTT.

V and J are TRBV6-5 and TRBJ1-1; D is undetermined. Germline CDR1 reads MNHEY; CDR2 reads SVGAGI. V lost 7 bases, J lost 2 bases, and 8 bases lay in between. The CDR3 runs to 12 residues. The CDR3 loop is CASKAGNTEAFF. As DNA, the CDR3 is TGTGCCAGCAAGGCAGGTAACACTGAAGCTTTCTTT.

The V gene is TRBV9, the J gene TRBJ1-4; D is undetermined. CDR1 SGDLS and CDR2 YYNGEE come from the germline V gene. The V end lost 3 bases, the J end lost 1 base, and 10 bases lay between the germline ends. The CDR3 length is 15 residues. The CDR3 here is CASSESWGTNEKLFF. DNA for the CDR3: TGTGCCAGCAGCGAAAGTTGGGGAACTAATGAAAAACTGTTTTTT.

V and J are TRBV5-6 and TRBJ2-5; D unclear. V gave up 0 bases and J gave up 2 bases, with 8 bases separating them. Germline values: CDR1 SGHDT, CDR2 YYEEEE. The CDR3 sequence is 14 residues long. The CDR3 here is CASSLDARQETQYF. For the CDR3, the DNA is TGTGCCAGCAGCTTGGATGCAAGGCAAGAGACCCAGTACTTC.

A single count supports this clonotype. The genes are TRBV7-8 and TRBJ2-5; 9 bases fit TRBD1. V dropped 6 bases and J dropped 2; count of bases not matched to a gene: 10. CDR3 length: 16 amino acids. CDR1 and CDR2 from the germline V gene are SGHVS and FQNEAQ. The CDR3 DNA follows: TGTGCCAGCAGTACGCTCGGGACAGGGCCTCAAGAGACCCAGTACTTC. Residues: CASSTLGTGPQETQYF.

This chain joins TRBV10-2 and TRBJ2-7; 9 bases map to TRBD2. The CDR3 runs to 13 residues. Trimming cost V 3 bases and J 4 bases; bases outside gene matches: 1. From germline, CDR1 is WSHSY and CDR2 SAAADI. The CDR3 sequence: CASSDAGGYEQYF. The CDR3 region has the DNA TGCGCCAGCAGTGACGCGGGGGGGTACGAGCAGTACTTC.

The sample holds many counts of this clonotype. The gene calls are TRBV9 and TRBJ1-2; 7 positions agree with TRBD1. V was clipped by 2 bases and J by 0 bases; unmatched bases: 1. Germline CDR1 is SGDLS and CDR2 is YYNGEE. The CDR3 covers 14 residues. Written as DNA, the CDR3 is TGTGCCAGCAGCGTGCAGGGGGCTAACTATGGCTACACCTTC. As protein: CASSVQGANYGYTF.

On this clonotype: A read error may produce the germline difference seen at one junction end. The V call is TRBV20-1, the J call TRBJ1-1; D is unresolved. The length of the CDR3 is 14 residues. Germline-derived CDR1 and CDR2 are DFQATT and SNEGSKA (reference sequence). The CDR3 coding sequence is TGCAGTGCTAGAAGTGAGATCCTGAACACTGGAGCTTTCTTT. This codes for CSARSEILNTGAFF.

As concerns this clonotype: One end of the junction fails to match germline, which may point to a read error. V gene TRBV20-1 combines with J gene TRBJ2-1; TRBD1 might be the D (5 bases). The CDR3 runs 11 residues. Germline values: CDR1 DFQATT, CDR2 SNEGSKA (reference sequence). CDR3 sequence reads: CNARGAGFHFF. DNA of the CDR3: TGCAATGCTAGAGGCGCAGGGTTCCACTTCTTC.

This clonotype has a handful of counts. The rearrangement uses TRBV20-1 and TRBJ2-7; D perhaps matches TRBD2 (5 bases). CDR3 length: 13 residues. Trimming took off 6 bases at V and 0 bases at J, with 12 bases between the two ends. Germline assignment: CDR1 DFQATT and CDR2 SNEGSKA (reference sequence). The CDR3: CSALLEVSYEQYF. As DNA, the CDR3 is TGCAGTGCACTACTGGAGGTCTCCTACGAGCAGTACTTC.

The genes are TRBV15 and TRBJ1-1, with D unresolved. The CDR3 sequence is 16 residues long. Trimming stripped 0 bases from V and 0 bases from J, with 11 bases between. The germline CDR1 and CDR2 sequences are LNHNV and YYDKDF (reference sequence). CDR3 DNA: TGTGCCACCAGCAGAGATAAGGGCCACTTGAACACTGAAGCTTTCTTT. Amino acid sequence: CATSRDKGHLNTEAFF. Full variable domain (remainder filled in from reference TRBV15 and TRBJ1-1): DAMVIQNPRYQVTQFGKPVTLSCSQTLNHNVMYWYQQKSSQAPKLLFHYYDKDFNNEADTPDNFQSRRPNTSFCFLDIRSPGLGDTAMYLCATSRDKGHLNTEAFFGQGTRLTVV.

The rearrangement uses TRBV20-1 and TRBJ1-4, with D possibly matching TRBD1 (6 bases). Germline V gives CDR1 DFQATT, CDR2 SNEGSKA (reference sequence). V lost 2 bases, J lost 7 bases, and 11 bases lay in between. The CDR3 is 13 amino acids. The CDR3 bases are TGCAGTGCTAGAATCAGGGGCGGTGAAAAACTGTTTTTT. Protein product: CSARIRGGEKLFF.

Notes on this clonotype: The junction shows a germline mismatch at one end, possibly a read error. This sequence joins TRBV7-9 and TRBJ2-7, with a tentative D call TRBD1 (6 bases). CDR1 SEHNR and CDR2 FQNEAQ come from the germline V gene (reference sequence). This CDR3 region has 13 residues. CDR3 sequence: CASSRTASHERYF. The CDR3 coding sequence is TGTGCCAGCAGCAGGACAGCCTCCCACGAGCGGTATTTC.